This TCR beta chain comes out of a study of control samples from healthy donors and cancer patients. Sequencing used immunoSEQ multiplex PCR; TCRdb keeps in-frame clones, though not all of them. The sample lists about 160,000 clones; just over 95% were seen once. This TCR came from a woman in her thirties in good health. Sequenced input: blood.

CDR3 loop: CASSVDTSGGAEQYF. The CDR3 region has the DNA TGTGCCAGCAGCGTAGACACTAGCGGGGGAGCGGAGCAGTACTTC. V and J are TRBV9 and TRBJ2-7; 11 nucleotides align to TRBD2. Germline trimming cut 0 bases from V and 7 bases from J; bases unmatched to any gene: 6. The CDR3 has 15 amino acids. In germline, CDR1 is SGDLS, CDR2 YYNGEE.